This TCR beta chain was captured in a study of T cell responses to AZD1222 COVID-19 vaccine. Sequencing used immunoSEQ multiplex PCR; TCRdb keeps in-frame clones, though not all of them. The sample has 120,000 or so clones, over 75% seen once. The input for sequencing was peripheral blood, taken on day 0 of AZD1222 vaccination. The TCR was taken from an adult in good health.

The CDR3 coding sequence is TGTGCCAGCTTAAACAGGGGTATCACTGAAGCTTTCTTT. This encodes CASLNRGITEAFF. The chain links TRBV28 to TRBJ1-1, with 7 bases lining up with TRBD1. J lost 4 bases, V lost 8 bases, and 7 bases had no gene match. There are 13 residues in the CDR3. Germline assignment: CDR1 MDHEN and CDR2 SYDVKM. The whole variable domain, filled in from reference TRBV28 and TRBJ1-1, reads DVKVTQSSRYLVKRTGEKVFLECVQDMDHENMFWYRQDPGLGLRLIYFSYDVKMKEKGDIPEGYSVSREKKERFSLILESASTNQTSMYLCASLNRGITEAFFGQGTRLTVV.